The 20 T cell receptor beta chains presented below share a single source sample, sequenced in a study of blood T cell repertoires in COVID-19. The repertoire was sequenced with immunoSEQ multiplex PCR; TCRdb's copy has only in-frame clones and lacks some. This table holds over 95,000 clones, approximately 81% found once. Material for sequencing was peripheral blood. The receptors were sampled from a human donor in a cohort sampled during active COVID-19.

The V gene is TRBV6-5, the J gene TRBJ1-1; D perhaps matches TRBD1 (5 bases). Germline loops: CDR1 MNHEY, CDR2 SVGAGI. The CDR3 has 11 residues. V shed 5 bases and J shed 12 bases, with 13 bases lying between them. The DNA of the CDR3 is TGTGCCAGCAGTAACGGGGGGAGTTCTTTCTTT. The encoded protein is CASSNGGSSFF.

In its sample, this clone was seen once. The J gene is TRBJ1-5, the V gene TRBV6-1; 8 bases match TRBD1. CDR3 length: 19 amino acids. V was pared by 4 bases and J by 7 bases, with 21 bases of the junction left unmatched. CDR1 is MNHNS, CDR2 SASEGT, per germline. CDR3 region: CASSGEDRAGWGIIQPQHF. In DNA form, the CDR3 reads TGTGCCAGCAGTGGGGAGGACAGGGCCGGATGGGGCATAATCCAGCCCCAGCATTTT.

The gene calls are TRBV6-5 and TRBJ1-1; tentative D call: TRBD1 (6 bases). V lost 6 bases and J lost 1, with 9 bases in between. Germline V CDR1 and CDR2: MNHEY, SVGAGI. The CDR3 runs to 13 residues. CDR3 sequence reads: CASRGQSNTEAFF. CDR3 in DNA: TGTGCCAGCAGAGGACAGTCGAACACTGAAGCTTTCTTT.

The chain couples TRBV7-6 to TRBJ2-1, with D maybe TRBD1 (7 bases). Trimming shortened V by 4 bases and J by 7 bases, and 23 bases separated the two germline ends. Per the germline V gene, CDR1 is SGHVS and CDR2 is FNYEAQ. The CDR3 loop spans 17 amino acids. CDR3 sequence: CASSYAGGGIIVNEQFF. CDR3 nucleotide sequence: TGTGCCAGCAGCTACGCCGGAGGGGGCATAATTGTTAATGAGCAGTTCTTC. The variable domain in full, with the rest retrieved from reference TRBV7-6 and TRBJ2-1, is GAGVSQSPRYKVTKRGQDVALRCDPISGHVSLYWYRQALGQGPEFLTYFNYEAQQDKSGLPNDRFSAERPEGSISTLTIQRTEQRDSAMYRCASSYAGGGIIVNEQFFGPGTRLTVL.

The rearrangement joins TRBV7-9 to TRBJ2-3; 8 bases are shared with TRBD1. This CDR3 has 13 amino acids. Germline V gene data show CDR1 as SEHNR and CDR2 as FQNEAQ (reference sequence). J lost 5 bases, V lost 5 bases, and 3 bases had no gene match. CDR3 sequence (DNA): TGTGCCAGCAGCCGAGGGACAGGAGATACGCAGTATTTT. Translated, it gives CASSRGTGDTQYF.

The CDR3: CASSRDRGSGNTIYF. The CDR3 DNA is TGTGCCAGCAGCCGAGACAGGGGCTCTGGAAACACCATATATTTT. J is TRBJ1-3 and V is TRBV7-8; 8 bases match TRBD1. J was trimmed by 0 bases and V by 5 bases; bases with no gene match: 3. This CDR3 contains 15 residues. Germline CDR1 is SGHVS and CDR2 is FQNEAQ.

This clone showed up just once. The CDR3 sequence is CASTRDNSNYGYTF. The CDR3 coding sequence is TGCGCCAGCACCCGGGACAACAGTAACTATGGCTACACCTTC. V usage is TRBV5-1 and J usage is TRBJ1-2, with D possibly being TRBD1 (6 bases). V gave up 6 bases and J gave up 1 base, with 13 bases separating them. From germline, CDR1 is SGHRS and CDR2 YFSETQ. This CDR3 contains 14 residues.

The chain recombines TRBV2 with TRBJ1-1; weak D call: TRBD1 (6 bases). CDR1 is SNHLY, CDR2 FYNNEI, per germline. V was trimmed by 7 bases and J by 4 bases, leaving 13 bases between them. This CDR3 spans 13 amino acids. The CDR3, as DNA: TGTGCCAGCAACGGGGGGCGTTTCACTGAAGCTTTCTTT. Protein product: CASNGGRFTEAFF.

This clone was counted between two and nine times. The CDR3 loop reads CASHLRGNTEAFF. DNA for the CDR3: TGCGCCAGCCATCTCAGGGGGAACACTGAAGCTTTCTTT. V usage is TRBV10-2 and J usage is TRBJ1-1, with a weak D call TRBD1 (6 bases). V lost 8 bases and J 1 base, leaving 11 bases between the germline ends. In germline, CDR1 is WSHSY, CDR2 SAAADI. The CDR3 runs 13 residues.

This clone was recorded only once. V and J are TRBV10-3 and TRBJ2-7; D uncertain. The ends were cut back, 3 bases at V and 9 bases at J, with 21 bases in the middle. The CDR3 has 15 amino acids. Germline V gives CDR1 ENHRY, CDR2 SYGVKD. CDR3 sequence reads: CAISDEQRTFRGQYF. Written as DNA, the CDR3 is TGTGCCATCAGTGATGAGCAGAGAACCTTTAGAGGGCAGTACTTC.

The V and J genes are TRBV6-1 and TRBJ1-4; 7 nucleotides line up with TRBD1. This CDR3 contains 18 residues. CDR1 MNHNS and CDR2 SASEGT come from the germline V gene. With 1 base clipped from V and 4 bases from J, the junction kept 12 bases outside the gene matches. DNA for the CDR3: TGTGCCAGCAGTGAAGAGAGGGGGCCTAGGCGCCTTAATGAAAAACTGTTTTTT. Its translation is CASSEERGPRRLNEKLFF.

This chain uses TRBV7-2 with TRBJ1-1, with D maybe TRBD1 (6 bases). In germline, CDR1 is SGHTA, CDR2 FQGNSA. CDR3 length equals 15 residues. The germline V and J ends were trimmed by 3 bases and 5 bases, with 16 bases remaining between them. The CDR3 nucleotides are TGTGCCAGCAGCTTTCCGACAGGCCAGGGTACTGAAGCTTTCTTT. Amino acids: CASSFPTGQGTEAFF.

The rearrangement joins TRBV4-3 to TRBJ1-1; 11 positions match TRBD1. V was clipped by 1 base and J by 1 base; unmatched bases: 8. Germline V gene sequence: CDR1 LGHNA, CDR2 YSLEER. This CDR3 comprises 18 residues. CDR3 nucleotide sequence: TGCGCCAGCAGCCAAGGGCCCGGGACAGGGGGGCCGAACACTGAAGCTTTCTTT. Translation: CASSQGPGTGGPNTEAFF.

This rearrangement joins TRBV7-9 to TRBJ2-2, with TRBD1 as a possible D gene (6 bases). Germline V gives CDR1 SEHNR, CDR2 FQNEAQ (reference sequence). This CDR3 has 14 amino acids. V was clipped by 6 bases and J by 1 base, with 9 bases between them. The CDR3 nucleotides are TGTGCCAGCAGTTCGGACAGGAACACCGGGGAGCTGTTTTTT. Translating gives CASSSDRNTGELFF.

The chain couples TRBV6-5 to TRBJ2-1; 9 nucleotides align to TRBD1. Germline-derived CDR1 and CDR2 are MNHEY and SVGAGI. There are 15 residues in the CDR3. J was trimmed by 4 bases and V by 6 bases; bases with no gene match: 7. This chain's CDR3 is CASRDRGQFYNEQFF. The CDR3 DNA reads as TGTGCCAGCAGGGACAGGGGTCAATTTTACAATGAGCAGTTCTTC.

This chain uses TRBV28 with TRBJ1-2; no clear D gene. The CDR3 sequence is 15 residues long. Per the germline V gene, CDR1 is MDHEN and CDR2 is SYDVKM. The V end lost 2 bases, the J end lost 1 base, and 11 bases lay between the germline ends. CDR3 loop: CASSLSTAINYGYTF. In DNA, the CDR3 is TGTGCCAGCAGTTTAAGTACAGCTATTAACTATGGCTACACCTTC.

The rearrangement joins TRBV10-3 to TRBJ1-4; D call uncertain. Trimming removed 0 bases from V and 6 bases from J, with 5 bases in between. CDR3 length equals 13 residues. Germline lookup yields CDR1 ENHRY and CDR2 SYGVKD. CDR3 protein: CAISESRDEKLFF. For the CDR3, the DNA is TGTGCCATCAGTGAGTCGAGGGATGAAAAACTGTTTTTT.

The chain links TRBV10-2 to TRBJ1-1, with TRBD1 identical over 11 bases. There are 16 residues in the CDR3. Losses at the gene ends were 6 bases for V and 6 bases for J; bases not matched to a gene: 12. CDR1 WSHSY and CDR2 SAAADI come from the germline V gene. The chain's CDR3 is CASSDGRTGGNAEAFF. CDR3 nucleotide sequence: TGCGCCAGCAGCGATGGAAGGACAGGGGGCAACGCTGAAGCTTTCTTT.

The V call is TRBV27, the J call TRBJ2-7; 14 nucleotides line up with TRBD2. Germline-derived CDR1 and CDR2 are MNHEY and SMNVEV (reference sequence). The CDR3 extends over 16 amino acids. The junction had 11 bases not matched to a gene; V was cut back by 8 bases and J by 5 bases. The chain's CDR3 is CASAVVGLAGGDEQYF. The CDR3 DNA reads TGTGCCAGCGCCGTAGTTGGACTAGCGGGGGGCGACGAGCAGTACTTC.

A single count supports this clone. The chain links TRBV11-2 to TRBJ2-7, with 9 nucleotides matching TRBD2. Germline V gene sequence: CDR1 SGHAT, CDR2 FQNNGV. The CDR3 is 16 residues long. V was pared by 4 bases and J by 4 bases, with 11 bases of the junction left unmatched. For the CDR3, the DNA is TGTGCCAGCAGCTGGTCTGTTAGCGGGGGAGTTTACGAGCAGTACTTC. Its protein is CASSWSVSGGVYEQYF. Combining the CDR3 with reference TRBV11-2 and TRBJ2-7 gives the whole variable domain EAGVAQSPRYKIIEKRQSVAFWCNPISGHATLYWYQQILGQGPKLLIQFQNNGVVDDSQLPKDRFSAERLKGVDSTLKIQPAKLEDSAVYLCASSWSVSGGVYEQYFGPGTRLTVT.